This TCR beta chain was sequenced during a study of CD8 T cells in ankylosing spondylitis (dated by TCRdb to 2016 to 2017). Context from the whole study: The study set out to find disease-linked TCR variants by profiling T cell receptor beta repertoires in ankylosing spondylitis patients and healthy donors. The whole study cohort included about a hundred healthy donors and 20 to 25 ankylosing spondylitis patients. Peripheral blood was sampled, and synovial fluid was also collected from ankylosing spondylitis patients. Broader findings and caveats from the paper: A CD8+ phenotype was shown by the disease-linked clones, which were found at relatively low frequencies in peripheral blood. According to the report, matched synovial fluid samples from ankylosing spondylitis patients were significantly enriched for the disease-linked clones. A TCR beta motif of seven or eight highly homologous amino acid variants appeared characteristic of blood from ankylosing spondylitis patients. Some motif variants were previously reported in synovial fluid and blood of reactive arthritis patients, suggesting common disease-initiation mechanisms.

Sequencing took place on an Illumina HiSeq 2500. Quantitative 5'-RACE with molecular barcodes was used to prepare TCR beta libraries. As for the authors' bioinformatics: Disease-linked TCR variants were identified with a new computational method built on a probabilistic model of VDJ rearrangement. TCRdb passed the public sequencing reads through fastp at Q25 and MiXCR, retaining productive beta sequences. When rows share a CDR3 protein, they turn into one entry using the most common DNA and genes. None of the V and J calls come from the authors' own analysis; TCRdb made them. The sample table holds about 800,000 distinct CDR3 sequences, of which roughly 12% were seen once. Roughly 0.51% of the sample is in the top ten clones. The germline V gene supplies CDR1 SGHRS and CDR2 YFSETQ. The junction shows trimming of 4 bases on V and 0 bases on J, plus 11 bases between the germline ends. From the cysteine up to the phenylalanine, the CDR3 has a length of 14 residues. Only the CDR3 region is kept as DNA, spanning 42 bases read in frame from base 1.

As concerns this clonotype: Its antigen remains unidentified. Nothing much larger sits one base from this clone, and base qualities are not available.

This clonotype was sampled from a male donor with ankylosing spondylitis. What was sequenced was blood, either unsorted or a sorted T cell fraction (not recorded which). The chain is made from TRBV5-1 and TRBJ2-7; the D call could be TRBD1 or TRBD2, with each sharing 5 bases. The DNA sequence is as follows: TGCGCCAGCAGCCCGGGACCAAGCTCCTACGAGCAGTACTTC. This gives the protein CASSPGPSSYEQYF. The full variable domain, with segments outside the CDR3 supplied by the reference TRBV5-1 and TRBJ2-7 proteins, appears as KAGVTQTPRYLIKTRGQQVTLSCSPISGHRSVSWYQQTPGQGLQFLFEYFSETQRNKGNFPGRFSGRQFSNSRSEMNVSTLELGDSALYLCASSPGPSSYEQYFGPGTRLTVT.